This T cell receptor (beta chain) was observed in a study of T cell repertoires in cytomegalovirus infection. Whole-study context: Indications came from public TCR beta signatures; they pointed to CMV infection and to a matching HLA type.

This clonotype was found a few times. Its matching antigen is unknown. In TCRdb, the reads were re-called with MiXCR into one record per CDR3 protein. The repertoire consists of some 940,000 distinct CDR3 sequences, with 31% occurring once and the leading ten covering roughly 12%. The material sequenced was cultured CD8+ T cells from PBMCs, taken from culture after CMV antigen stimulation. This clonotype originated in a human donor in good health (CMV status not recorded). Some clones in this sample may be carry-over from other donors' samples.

In DNA form, the CDR3 reads TGTGCCAGCAGTGAGGACACTCAGGGGAATTCACCCCTCCACTTT. Amino acids: CASSEDTQGNSPLHF. The rearrangement joins TRBV6-1 to TRBJ1-6; tentatively, D is TRBD1 (6 bases). Trimming took 3 bases from V and 7 from J, leaving 13 bases between them. CDR1 is MNHNS, CDR2 SASEGT, per germline. CDR3 length: 15 amino acids.